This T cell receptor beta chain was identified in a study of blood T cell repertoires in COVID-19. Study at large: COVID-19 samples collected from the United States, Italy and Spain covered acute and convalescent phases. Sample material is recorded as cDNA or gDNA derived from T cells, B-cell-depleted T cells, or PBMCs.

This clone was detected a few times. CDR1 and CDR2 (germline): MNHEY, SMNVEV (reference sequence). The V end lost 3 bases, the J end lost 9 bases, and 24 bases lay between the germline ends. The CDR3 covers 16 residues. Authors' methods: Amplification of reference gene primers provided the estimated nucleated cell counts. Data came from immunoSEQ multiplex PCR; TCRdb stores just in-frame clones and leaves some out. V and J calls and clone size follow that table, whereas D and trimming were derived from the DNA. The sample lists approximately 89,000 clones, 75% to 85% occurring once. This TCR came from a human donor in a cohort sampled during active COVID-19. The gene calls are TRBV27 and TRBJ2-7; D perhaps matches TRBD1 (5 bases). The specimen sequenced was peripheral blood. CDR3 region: CASSFWRPGKSWWQYF. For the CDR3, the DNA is TGTGCCAGCAGTTTTTGGCGGCCAGGGAAATCTTGGTGGCAGTACTTC.